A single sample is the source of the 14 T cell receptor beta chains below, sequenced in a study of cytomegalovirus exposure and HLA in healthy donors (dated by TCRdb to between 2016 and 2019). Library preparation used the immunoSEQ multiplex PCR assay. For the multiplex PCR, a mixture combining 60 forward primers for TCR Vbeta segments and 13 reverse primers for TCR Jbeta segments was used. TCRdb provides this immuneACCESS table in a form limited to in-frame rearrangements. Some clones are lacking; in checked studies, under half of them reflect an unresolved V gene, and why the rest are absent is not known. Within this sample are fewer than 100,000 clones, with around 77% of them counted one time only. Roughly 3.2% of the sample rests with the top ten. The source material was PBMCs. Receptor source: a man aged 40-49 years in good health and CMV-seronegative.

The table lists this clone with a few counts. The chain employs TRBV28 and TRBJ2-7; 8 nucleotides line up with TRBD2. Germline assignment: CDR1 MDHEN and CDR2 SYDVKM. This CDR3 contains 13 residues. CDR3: CVTRGGGAYEQYF. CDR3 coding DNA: TGTGTCACCCGGGGGGGCGGTGCCTACGAGCAGTACTTC.

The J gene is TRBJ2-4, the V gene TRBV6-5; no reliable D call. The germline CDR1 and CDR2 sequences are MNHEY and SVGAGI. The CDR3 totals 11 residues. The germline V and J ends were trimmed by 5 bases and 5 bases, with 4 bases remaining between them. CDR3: CASSEENIQYF. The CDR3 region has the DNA TGTGCCAGCAGTGAGGAAAACATTCAGTACTTC.

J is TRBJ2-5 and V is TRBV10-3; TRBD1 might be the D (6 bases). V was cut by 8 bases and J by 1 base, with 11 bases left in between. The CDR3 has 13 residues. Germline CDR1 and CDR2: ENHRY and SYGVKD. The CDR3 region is CAIGQRSQETQYF. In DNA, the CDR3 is TGTGCCATCGGACAGAGATCCCAAGAGACCCAGTACTTC.

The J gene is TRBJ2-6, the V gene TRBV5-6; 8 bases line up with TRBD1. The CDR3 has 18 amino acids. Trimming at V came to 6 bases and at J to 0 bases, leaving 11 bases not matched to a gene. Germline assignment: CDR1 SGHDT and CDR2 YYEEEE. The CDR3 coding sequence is TGTGCCAGCACCATGACAGGGGCCCCCCTCTCTGGGGCCAACGTCCTGACTTTC. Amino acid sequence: CASTMTGAPLSGANVLTF.

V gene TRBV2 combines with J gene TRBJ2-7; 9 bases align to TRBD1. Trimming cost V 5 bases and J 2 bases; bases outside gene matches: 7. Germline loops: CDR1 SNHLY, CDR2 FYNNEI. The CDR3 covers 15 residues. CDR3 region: CASSPGQGSTYEQYF. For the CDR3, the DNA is TGTGCCAGCAGTCCCGGACAGGGGTCTACCTACGAGCAGTACTTC.

The chain's CDR3 is CASLGRGSGNQPQHF. The CDR3 bases are TGTGCCAGTTTGGGGAGGGGTTCGGGCAATCAGCCCCAGCATTTT. The gene calls are TRBV2 and TRBJ1-5, with D tentatively TRBD1 (5 bases). Germline V gives CDR1 SNHLY, CDR2 FYNNEI. With 9 bases removed from V and 2 bases from J, the gap between germline ends came to 17 bases. This CDR3 is built from 15 residues.

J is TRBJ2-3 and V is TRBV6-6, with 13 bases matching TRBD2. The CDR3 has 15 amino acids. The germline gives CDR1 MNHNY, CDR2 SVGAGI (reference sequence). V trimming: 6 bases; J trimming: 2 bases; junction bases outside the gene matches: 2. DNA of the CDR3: TGTGCCAGCAGACTAGCGGGGGGGAACACAGATACGCAGTATTTT. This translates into CASRLAGGNTDTQYF.

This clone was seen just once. CDR3 sequence: CASSPSDQGFEQYF. CDR3 nucleotides: TGTGCCAGCTCACCATCCGACCAGGGCTTCGAGCAGTACTTC. The chain combines TRBV18 with TRBJ2-7, with a possible D match to TRBD1 (5 bases). The CDR3 length is 14 residues. From germline, CDR1 is KGHSH and CDR2 LQKENI. V shed 2 bases and J shed 6 bases, with 14 bases lying between them.

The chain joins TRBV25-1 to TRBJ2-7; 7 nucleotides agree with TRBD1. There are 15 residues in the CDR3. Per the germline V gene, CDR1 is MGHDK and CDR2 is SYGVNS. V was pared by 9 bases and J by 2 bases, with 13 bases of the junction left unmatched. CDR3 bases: TGTGCCAGTATCGGTCCGGGACAGAGTACCTACGAGCAGTACTTC. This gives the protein CASIGPGQSTYEQYF.

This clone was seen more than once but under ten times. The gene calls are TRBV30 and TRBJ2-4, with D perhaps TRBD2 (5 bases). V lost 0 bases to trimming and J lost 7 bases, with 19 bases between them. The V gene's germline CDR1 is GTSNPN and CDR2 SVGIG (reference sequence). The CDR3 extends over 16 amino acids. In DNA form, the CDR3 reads TGTGCCTGGAGTGTTTTCCCGGCCTCGGGAAAGAACATTCAGTACTTC. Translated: CAWSVFPASGKNIQYF.

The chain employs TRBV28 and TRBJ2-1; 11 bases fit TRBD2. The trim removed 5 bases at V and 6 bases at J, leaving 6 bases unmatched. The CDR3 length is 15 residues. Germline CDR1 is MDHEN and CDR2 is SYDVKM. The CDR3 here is CASSRASGGSNEQFF. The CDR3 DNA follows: TGTGCCAGCAGTCGGGCTAGCGGGGGGTCCAATGAGCAGTTCTTC.

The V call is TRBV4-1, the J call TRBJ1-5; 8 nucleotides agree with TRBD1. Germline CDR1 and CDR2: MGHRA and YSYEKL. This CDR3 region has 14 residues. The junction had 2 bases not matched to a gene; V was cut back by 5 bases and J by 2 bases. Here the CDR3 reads CASSETGGNQPQHF. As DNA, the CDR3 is TGCGCCAGCAGCGAGACAGGGGGCAATCAGCCCCAGCATTTT.

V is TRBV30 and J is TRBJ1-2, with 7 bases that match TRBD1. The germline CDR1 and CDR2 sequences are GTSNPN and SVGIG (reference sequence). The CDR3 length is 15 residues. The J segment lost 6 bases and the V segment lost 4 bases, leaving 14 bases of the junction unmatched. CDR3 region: CAWTKERQGGNGYTF. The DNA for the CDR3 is TGTGCCTGGACCAAGGAGAGACAGGGAGGTAATGGCTACACCTTC.

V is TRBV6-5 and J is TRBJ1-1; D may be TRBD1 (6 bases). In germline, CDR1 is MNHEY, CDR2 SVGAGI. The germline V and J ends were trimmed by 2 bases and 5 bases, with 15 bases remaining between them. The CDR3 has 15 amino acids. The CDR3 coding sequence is TGTGCCAGCAGTTACGAGTCAGGGGCGCATACTGAAGCTTTCTTT. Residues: CASSYESGAHTEAFF.